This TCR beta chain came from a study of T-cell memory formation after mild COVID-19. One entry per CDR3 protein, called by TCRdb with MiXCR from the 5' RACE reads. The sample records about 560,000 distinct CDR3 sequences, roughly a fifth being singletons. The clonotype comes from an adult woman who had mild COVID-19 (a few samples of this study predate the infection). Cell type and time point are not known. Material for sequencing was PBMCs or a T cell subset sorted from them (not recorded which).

As DNA, the CDR3 is TGTGCCAGCAGTGAGGGAGGCCCTAGCGTACCCTACGAGCAGTACTTC. It specifies CASSEGGPSVPYEQYF. The chain combines TRBV2 with TRBJ2-7; D may be TRBD2 (6 bases). The CDR3 is 16 residues long. Trimming removed 3 bases at V and 2 bases at J, with 17 bases between. Germline assignment: CDR1 SNHLY and CDR2 FYNNEI.